This TCR beta chain was recorded in a study of OX40 agonist ivuxolimab in advanced cancers. Looked up from germline, CDR1 is LGHNA and CDR2 is YSLEER. The CDR3 is made up of 16 amino acids. The V end lost 0 bases, the J end lost 3 bases, and 12 bases lay between the germline ends. Measured with immunoSEQ multiplex PCR; TCRdb has only the in-frame clones, and not every one. The table records more than 65,000 clones, about 79% of them present only once. Sequences were derived from CD4+ or CD8+ T cells sorted from blood, sampled in a trial of the OX40 agonist ivuxolimab. The chain employs TRBV4-3 and TRBJ1-3; D might be TRBD1 (5 bases). This TCR derives from an adult with an advanced solid tumor such as melanoma, head and neck, liver or kidney cancer. For the CDR3, the DNA is TGCGCCAGCAGCCAAGAGGGGGGTCTAAGTGGAAACACCATATATTTT. Translation gives CASSQEGGLSGNTIYF.